The sequence of this TCR beta chain was determined in a study of cytotoxic CD8 clonotypes in ibrutinib-treated CLL. The wider study: The study included 11 relapsed/refractory and under 16 treatment-naive patients; 17 to 18 had IGHV unmutated disease. Mean productive templates were over 250,000; mean productive rearrangements were approximately 94,000.

Study results and limitations: Public clonotypes (which were uncommon) either contracted or remained stable on treatment. Age-matched healthy donor levels were exceeded by baseline clonality, which tracked circulating CD8+ T-cell counts.

Points on this clone: Its antigen is not identified.

The assay was immunoSEQ multiplex PCR, and TCRdb's table has in-frame clones only and misses some. The table shows some 350,000 clones, with about 61% occurring only once. Sequencing used PBMCs, obtained after 36 months of ibrutinib treatment. This clonotype originated in a human donor with chronic lymphocytic leukemia.

The CDR3 protein is CSVSGLITDTQYF. The CDR3 bases are TGCAGCGTTAGTGGACTAATTACAGATACGCAGTATTTT. The rearrangement links TRBV29-1 to TRBJ2-3, with a weak D call TRBD2 (6 bases). CDR1 SQVTM and CDR2 ANQGSEA come from the germline V gene. Trimming cost V 5 bases and J 3 bases, with 12 bases left between them. This CDR3 comprises 13 residues.